The clone carrying this T cell receptor (beta chain) was found a few times. Its antigen is unknown. The data were obtained in a study of T cell repertoires in cytomegalovirus infection. Study at large: Indicated by public TCR beta signatures were CMV infection and matching HLA type. General study points: Public TCR beta family frequency separated CMV-and-HLA carriers, including in an independent cohort. Dominating the ex vivo response were TCR beta clonotypes that were CMV-specific and HLA-C-restricted.

The CDR3 sequence is 16 residues long. V shed 1 base and J shed 7 bases, with 20 bases lying between them. Germline CDR1 reads SGHVS; CDR2 reads FQNEAQ. From the reads, TCRdb called clonotypes with MiXCR, one entry per CDR3 protein. The sample has around 490,000 distinct CDR3 sequences, approximately 25% seen once. The rearrangement links TRBV7-8 to TRBJ2-7, with no clear D. The specimen sequenced was PBMCs. This clonotype originated in a human donor in good health (CMV status not recorded). Some clones in this sample may be carry-over from other donors' samples. The CDR3 spells CASSLGGLGSSSEQYV. CDR3 nucleotide sequence: TGTGCCAGCAGCTTAGGAGGTCTAGGAAGCTCTTCGGAGCAGTACGTC.